Included here is one T cell receptor beta chain sequence, with context. This sample is part of a study of control samples from healthy donors and cancer patients. Data came from immunoSEQ multiplex PCR; TCRdb stores just in-frame clones and leaves some out. The sample consists of more than 70,000 clones, about 90% of them appearing once. Trimming took 4 bases from V and 7 from J; bases not matched to a gene: 9. The CDR3 is 15 residues long. Germline lookup yields CDR1 SGHAT and CDR2 FQNNGV. The sequenced material came from PBMCs. The sequence was obtained from a man in his sixties with lung cancer. This rearrangement joins TRBV11-2 to TRBJ1-5, with TRBD1 matching over 8 bases. The CDR3 loop reads CASSSGTGPNQPQHF. For the CDR3, the DNA is TGTGCCAGCAGCTCCGGGACAGGCCCTAACCAGCCCCAGCATTTT.